The source of this T cell receptor beta chain is a study of blood T cell repertoires in COVID-19. Study at large: The samples span acute and convalescent COVID-19 from the United States, Italy and Spain.

Assignments of participants to cohorts depended upon their own reported clinical history. This table comes from immunoSEQ multiplex PCR, and its TCRdb copy is limited to in-frame clones, with some not included. Of 300,000 to 350,000 clones in the sample, 88% were seen once. The CDR3 contains 13 residues. CDR1 is SGHAT and CDR2 is FQDESV in the germline V gene (reference sequence). The V end lost 5 bases, the J end lost 4 bases, and 11 bases lay between the germline ends. The sequencing sample was made of PBMCs or T cells enriched from blood (not recorded which). This chain connects TRBV11-1 to TRBJ1-1; D is possibly TRBD1 (5 bases). This receptor was identified in a man under 40 who had recovered from COVID-19. The CDR3 DNA follows: TGTGCCAGCAGCCTACGGGGGAGCACTGAAGCTTTCTTT. Its translation is CASSLRGSTEAFF.